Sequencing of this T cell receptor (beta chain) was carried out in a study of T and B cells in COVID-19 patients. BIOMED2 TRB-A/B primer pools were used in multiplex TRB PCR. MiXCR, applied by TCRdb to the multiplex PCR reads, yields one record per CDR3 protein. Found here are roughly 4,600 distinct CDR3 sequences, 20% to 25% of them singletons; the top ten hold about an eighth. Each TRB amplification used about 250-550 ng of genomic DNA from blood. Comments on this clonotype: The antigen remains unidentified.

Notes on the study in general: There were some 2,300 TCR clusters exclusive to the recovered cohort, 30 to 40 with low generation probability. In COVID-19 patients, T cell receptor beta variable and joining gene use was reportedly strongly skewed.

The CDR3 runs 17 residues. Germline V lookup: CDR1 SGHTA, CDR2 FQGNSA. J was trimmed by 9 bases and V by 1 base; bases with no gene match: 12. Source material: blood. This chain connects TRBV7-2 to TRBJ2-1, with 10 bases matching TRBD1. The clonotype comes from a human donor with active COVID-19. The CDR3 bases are TGTGCCAGCAGCTTAGGGCCATGGGACAGGGGAGGGAGTGAGCAGTTCTTC. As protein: CASSLGPWDRGGSEQFF.